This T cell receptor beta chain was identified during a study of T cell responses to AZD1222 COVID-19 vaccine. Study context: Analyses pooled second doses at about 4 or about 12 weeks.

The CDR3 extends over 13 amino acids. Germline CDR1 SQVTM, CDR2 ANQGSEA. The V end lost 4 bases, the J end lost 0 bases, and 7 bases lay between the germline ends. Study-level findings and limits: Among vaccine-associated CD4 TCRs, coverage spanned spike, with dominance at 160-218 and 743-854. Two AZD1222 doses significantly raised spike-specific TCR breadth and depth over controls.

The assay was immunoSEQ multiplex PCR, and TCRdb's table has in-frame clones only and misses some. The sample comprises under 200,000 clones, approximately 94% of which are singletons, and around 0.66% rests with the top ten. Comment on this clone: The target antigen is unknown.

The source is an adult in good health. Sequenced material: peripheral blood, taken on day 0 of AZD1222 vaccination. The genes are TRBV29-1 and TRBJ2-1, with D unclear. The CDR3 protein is CSVVLSSYNEQFF. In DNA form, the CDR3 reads TGCAGCGTTGTACTGAGCTCCTACAATGAGCAGTTCTTC.